This TCR beta chain was found in a study of vaccination effects on CD4 cells after COVID-19. Study summary: Post-vaccine draws lagged the second dose by a median of 72 days.

Generated by immunoSEQ multiplex PCR, the TCRdb table keeps only in-frame clones and is missing some. The table lists under 80,000 clones, around 73% of them singletons, with 1% to 1.5% in the top ten. The V and J ends lost 7 bases and 2 bases, in that order; junction bases with no gene match: 14. Germline V CDR1 and CDR2: MDHEN, SYDVKM. CDR3 length equals 16 residues. Under the ViraFEST assay, PBMC were stimulated with viral peptide pools so that antigen-specific CD4+ T cells expanded. Sequencing was performed afterwards. When around ten days of culture had elapsed, CD4+ T cells were isolated. Either the BNT162b2 or mRNA-1273 vaccine was given to participants in two doses. Peptides at 10 ug/ml and IL-2 at 10 IU/ml were added to roughly 2 million PBMC per well. This clone showed up just once. Its cognate antigen is unknown.

The starting material was CD4+ T cells from PBMCs cultured with HCoV-229E spike peptides, obtained after COVID-19 vaccination. This sequence was found in a human donor who received a COVID-19 vaccine. The J gene is TRBJ2-7, the V gene TRBV28; 7 nucleotides align to TRBD2. CDR3: CASTSPAGERAYEQYV. The CDR3 nucleotides read TGTGCCAGCACCTCACCTGCGGGGGAGCGGGCCTACGAGCAGTACGTC.